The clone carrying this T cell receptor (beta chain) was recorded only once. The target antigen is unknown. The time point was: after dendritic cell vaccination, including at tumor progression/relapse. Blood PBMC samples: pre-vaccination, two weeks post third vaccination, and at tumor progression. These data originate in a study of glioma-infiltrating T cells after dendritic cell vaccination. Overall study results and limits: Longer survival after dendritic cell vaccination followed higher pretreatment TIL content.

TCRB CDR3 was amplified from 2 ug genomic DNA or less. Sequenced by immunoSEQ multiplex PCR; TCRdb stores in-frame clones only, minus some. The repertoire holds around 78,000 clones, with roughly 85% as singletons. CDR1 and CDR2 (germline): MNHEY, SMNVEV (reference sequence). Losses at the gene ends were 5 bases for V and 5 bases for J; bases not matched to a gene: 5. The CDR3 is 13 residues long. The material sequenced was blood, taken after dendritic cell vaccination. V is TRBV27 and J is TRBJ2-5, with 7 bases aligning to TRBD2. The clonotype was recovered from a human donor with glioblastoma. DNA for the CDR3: TGTGCCAGCAGTCCATACGGGGGGGAGACCCAGTACTTC. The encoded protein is CASSPYGGETQYF.